Included here is one TCR beta chain sequence, with context. Its matching antigen is unknown. The study made its TCR cDNA through 5'RACE template switching. That step introduced a universal primer site along with UMIs. TCRdb re-analysed the 5' RACE reads in MiXCR, keeping a single row per CDR3 protein. The table includes 300,000 to 350,000 distinct CDR3 sequences, approximately 3.9% detected once. This specimen comes from a study of T cells after yellow fever vaccination. Germline V CDR1 and CDR2: SGHNT, YYREEE (reference sequence). With 0 bases clipped from V and 3 bases from J, the junction kept 5 bases outside the gene matches. This CDR3 has 16 residues. Regarding the study as a whole: The booster response re-showed most primary clones: 95% to 96% CD4, 88% CD8.

V gene TRBV5-4 combines with J gene TRBJ2-5; 10 nucleotides match TRBD2. This clonotype was obtained from a young man who received the YFV17D yellow fever vaccine. The sample here was PBMCs, taken 5 days after the yellow fever booster vaccination. The chain's CDR3 is CASSLAGLAGEETQYF. The CDR3 coding sequence is TGTGCCAGCAGCTTGGCCGGGCTAGCGGGGGAAGAGACCCAGTACTTC.